A single sample gave rise to the 30 T cell receptor beta chains below, sequenced in a study of blood T cell repertoires in COVID-19. The data were produced by immunoSEQ multiplex PCR, yet TCRdb's version contains in-frame clones alone and is incomplete. This table holds roughly 130,000 clones, about 80% found once. The sequenced material came from peripheral blood. The receptors originated from a man aged 40-49 years with active or convalescent COVID-19.

The chain links TRBV7-3 to TRBJ1-6; D perhaps matches TRBD1 (5 bases). This CDR3 contains 17 residues. V lost 2 bases and J lost 0, with 11 bases in between. Germline lookup yields CDR1 SGHTA and CDR2 FQGTGA. The CDR3 spells CASSLSAGFSYNSPLHF. CDR3 bases: TGTGCCAGCAGCTTATCGGCAGGGTTCTCCTATAATTCACCCCTCCACTTT.

The V call is TRBV6-6, the J call TRBJ1-1, with 12 bases aligning to TRBD1. The CDR3 contains 16 residues. J lost 5 bases, V lost 0 bases, and 4 bases had no gene match. CDR1 and CDR2 (germline): MNHNY, SVGAGI (reference sequence). CDR3 sequence: CASSYSGQGAGTEAFF. Written as DNA, the CDR3 is TGTGCCAGCAGTTACTCGGGACAGGGGGCGGGGACTGAAGCTTTCTTT.

The chain carries TRBV5-4 and TRBJ2-2, with 7 bases identical to TRBD1. The CDR3 length is 13 residues. The germline gives CDR1 SGHNT, CDR2 YYREEE (reference sequence). After removal of 7 bases from V and 4 bases from J, the junction contained 4 bases not matched to a gene. CDR3 protein: CASATGSTGELFF. Here the CDR3 DNA reads TGTGCCAGCGCGACAGGGAGCACCGGGGAGCTGTTTTTT.

The chain is built from TRBV19 and TRBJ1-5; 8 bases line up with TRBD1. The CDR3 runs 14 residues. The trim removed 5 bases at V and 5 bases at J, leaving 5 bases unmatched. In germline, CDR1 is LNHDA, CDR2 SQIVND (reference sequence). CDR3 sequence (DNA): TGTGCCAGTAGTGTACAGGGGGGGGATCAGCCCCAGCATTTT. This gives the protein CASSVQGGDQPQHF.

The V and J genes are TRBV27 and TRBJ1-1, with TRBD1 identical over 8 bases. V shed 6 bases and J 1 base; nucleotides not matched to a gene: 10. The length of the CDR3 is 16 residues. CDR1 is MNHEY and CDR2 is SMNVEV in the germline V gene (reference sequence). The CDR3 DNA reads as TGTGCCAGCAGGGACCGACAGGGGCGAGAGAACACTGAAGCTTTCTTT. Its protein is CASRDRQGRENTEAFF.

The chain has TRBV5-1 and TRBJ1-1, with D tentatively TRBD1 (6 bases). CDR3 length equals 13 residues. Germline V gene lookup returns CDR1 SGHRS and CDR2 YFSETQ. CDR3 in amino acids: CLQGVKGGTEAFF. The DNA of the CDR3 is TGCCTACAAGGGGTCAAAGGGGGCACTGAAGCTTTCTTT.

The CDR3 DNA reads as TGTGCCAGCAGTTACTCGCCAGGGAGGACTGAAGCTTTCTTT. It codes for CASSYSPGRTEAFF. V is TRBV6-5 and J is TRBJ1-1, with TRBD1 as a possible D gene (5 bases). This CDR3 spans 14 amino acids. Germline CDR1 and CDR2: MNHEY and SVGAGI. Trimming cost V 0 bases and J 5 bases, with 10 bases left between them.

The chain couples TRBV5-1 to TRBJ2-7, with 9 bases lining up with TRBD2. With 0 bases clipped from V and 7 bases from J, the junction kept 8 bases outside the gene matches. This CDR3 is built from 15 residues. CDR1 and CDR2 (germline): SGHRS, YFSETQ. For the CDR3, the DNA is TGCGCCAGCAGCTTGGACGTAGCGGGGGCTGGGGAGCAGTACTTC. This sequence encodes CASSLDVAGAGEQYF.

The J gene is TRBJ2-5, the V gene TRBV6-1; tentative D call: TRBD1 (6 bases). Germline loops: CDR1 MNHNS, CDR2 SASEGT. The CDR3 extends over 15 amino acids. The V and J ends lost 2 bases and 2 bases respectively, with 12 bases between them. The CDR3 DNA reads TGTGCCAGCAGTGAACAGGGGTCCCTACAAGAGACCCAGTACTTC. This gives the protein CASSEQGSLQETQYF.

This chain joins TRBV5-1 and TRBJ1-5, with D maybe TRBD1 (5 bases). This CDR3 is built from 14 residues. The V end was cut by 1 base, the J end by 5 bases, with 10 bases between. Germline lookup yields CDR1 SGHRS and CDR2 YFSETQ. CDR3: CASSLWGGDQPQHF. The CDR3 DNA is TGCGCCAGCAGCTTGTGGGGAGGGGATCAGCCCCAGCATTTT.

CDR3 nucleotides: TGTGCCTGGAGTCTCCTATACAATGAGCAGTTCTTC. Its translation: CAWSLLYNEQFF. The rearrangement joins TRBV30 to TRBJ2-1, with no clear D. Germline V gives CDR1 GTSNPN, CDR2 SVGIG (reference sequence). V gave up 2 bases and J gave up 4 bases, with 6 bases separating them. The CDR3 is 12 residues long.

The chain is built from TRBV2 and TRBJ1-1; D may be TRBD1 (5 bases). V was clipped by 3 bases and J by 3 bases, with 26 bases between them. In germline, CDR1 is SNHLY, CDR2 FYNNEI. This CDR3 comprises 19 residues. The CDR3, as DNA: TGTGCCAGCAGTGAGAAGGAGCTGAACGGGGGGTTTGAGCACACTGAAGCTTTCTTT. Translating gives CASSEKELNGGFEHTEAFF.

The chain couples TRBV4-1 to TRBJ1-1, with D unclear. The CDR3 covers 15 residues. The V end lost 0 bases, the J end lost 5 bases, and 13 bases lay between the germline ends. Looked up from germline, CDR1 is MGHRA and CDR2 is YSYEKL. The CDR3 reads CASSQDWTGGTEAFF. The CDR3 nucleotides read TGCGCCAGCAGCCAAGACTGGACTGGAGGGACTGAAGCTTTCTTT.

The V call is TRBV3-1 (or the pseudogene TRBV3-2), the J call TRBJ1-4; D gene unclear. The CDR3 totals 15 residues. Germline values: CDR1 LGHDT, CDR2 YNNKEL (reference sequence). V was pared by 3 bases and J by 0 bases, with 8 bases between. This CDR3 reads CASSHRTATNEKLFF. The DNA of the CDR3 is TGTGCCAGCAGCCATAGAACAGCAACTAATGAAAAACTGTTTTTT.

The chain links TRBV2 to TRBJ2-2; possibly TRBD1 for D (6 bases). Germline V CDR1 and CDR2: SNHLY, FYNNEI. Deletions cut 3 bases from V and 5 bases from J, with 13 bases between. The CDR3 is made up of 15 amino acids. The CDR3 region has the DNA TGTGCCAGCAGTGATCAGGTGGGGGCGACCGGGGAGCTGTTTTTT. It translates to CASSDQVGATGELFF. Drawing the rest from reference TRBV2 and TRBJ2-2, the complete variable domain is EPEVTQTPSHQVTQMGQEVILRCVPISNHLYFYWYRQILGQKVEFLVSFYNNEISEKSEIFDDQFSVERPDGSNFTLKIRSTKLEDSAMYFCASSDQVGATGELFFGEGSRLTVL.

Only a few counts were recorded for this clone. This chain links TRBV7-2 with TRBJ2-2, with 7 bases identical to TRBD2. V shed 6 bases, J shed 5 bases, and the junction held 6 bases outside the gene matches. In germline, CDR1 is SGHTA, CDR2 FQGNSA. The CDR3 consists of 14 residues. The chain's CDR3 is CASRWEGTTGELFF. Written as DNA, the CDR3 is TGTGCCAGCAGGTGGGAGGGGACGACCGGGGAGCTGTTTTTT.

This clone was counted between two and nine times. In the same sample, other DNA sequences code for this CDR3. The chain combines TRBV7-2 with TRBJ1-2, with a tentative D call TRBD1 (6 bases). The V end was cut by 6 bases, the J end by 2 bases, with 10 bases between. The V gene's germline CDR1 is SGHTA and CDR2 FQGNSA. The CDR3 loop spans 13 amino acids. CDR3 nucleotides: TGTGCCAGCAGTCCCGACAGGAACTATGGCTACACCTTC. It encodes CASSPDRNYGYTF.

The chain carries TRBV18 and TRBJ2-5; TRBD1 is a possible D gene (6 bases). Germline lookup yields CDR1 KGHSH and CDR2 LQKENI. V lost 1 base and J lost 7, with 10 bases in between. This CDR3 comprises 13 residues. Here the CDR3 DNA reads TGTGCCAGCTCACCACAGGGGGAAGGGACCCAGTACTTC. It yields the protein CASSPQGEGTQYF.

This clone showed up just a few times. The genes are TRBV10-3 and TRBJ1-1; the D gene is possibly TRBD1 (5 bases). The CDR3 loop spans 14 amino acids. Per the germline V gene, CDR1 is ENHRY and CDR2 is SYGVKD. V shed 0 bases and J shed 6 bases, with 11 bases lying between them. In DNA, the CDR3 is TGTGCCATCAGTGAGTCGGCAGGGCTTTCTGAAGCTTTCTTT. Its translation is CAISESAGLSEAFF.

The chain links TRBV5-4 to TRBJ1-4; possible D gene TRBD1, 5 bases. V lost 0 bases to trimming and J lost 8 bases, with 17 bases between them. Germline assignment: CDR1 SGHNT and CDR2 YYREEE (reference sequence). This CDR3 has 16 residues. The CDR3 protein is CASSLEGQGRREKLFF. CDR3 DNA: TGTGCCAGCAGCTTGGAGGGCCAGGGTCGTCGCGAAAAACTGTTTTTT.

This sequence joins TRBV6-1 and TRBJ2-7; TRBD2 matches 8 bases. CDR3 length: 15 amino acids. The ends lost 3 bases at V and 4 bases at J; junction bases unmatched: 8. The germline gives CDR1 MNHNS, CDR2 SASEGT. This CDR3 is CASSDPRGGNYEQYF. The CDR3 DNA reads as TGTGCCAGCAGTGATCCGCGCGGGGGGAATTACGAGCAGTACTTC.

The chain recombines TRBV18 with TRBJ2-5, with 15 positions matching TRBD2. The CDR3 spans 17 residues. Germline V gene lookup returns CDR1 KGHSH and CDR2 LQKENI. With V trimmed by 3 bases and J by 1 base, 3 bases remained unmatched. CDR3: CASSPPGLAGGQETQYF. The CDR3 bases are TGTGCCAGCTCACCCCCGGGACTAGCGGGGGGCCAAGAGACCCAGTACTTC.

This clone occurred a few times. The genes are TRBV11-2 and TRBJ2-7, with TRBD1 matching 7 bases. Germline CDR1 and CDR2: SGHAT and FQNNGV. The CDR3 runs to 13 residues. With V trimmed by 6 bases and J by 3 bases, 5 bases remained unmatched. CDR3 sequence: CASRTGQHYEQYF. The CDR3 DNA reads as TGTGCCAGCAGGACGGGACAGCACTACGAGCAGTACTTC.

The chain links TRBV9 to TRBJ2-7; D remains unclear. Germline V gene data show CDR1 as SGDLS and CDR2 as YYNGEE. The CDR3 runs to 15 residues. The germline V and J ends were trimmed by 0 bases and 2 bases, with 12 bases remaining between them. CDR3 nucleotides: TGTGCCAGCAGCGTAGGTCCGACTCATACCTACGAGCAGTACTTC. This sequence encodes CASSVGPTHTYEQYF.

With respect to this clone: The conserved final phenylalanine or tryptophan is absent from the CDR3, which likely points to a read error. The limits of the CDR3 on the DNA are not certain, so only TCRdb's listed CDR3 is given. V is TRBV5-3 and J is TRBJ2-3; TRBD1 is the table's D call, not checked against the DNA. TRBV5-3 is classed as an ORF, of uncertain function. The CDR3 numbers 9 amino acids, ends counted. The chain's CDR3 is CARSKGQGD.

The CDR3 DNA reads TGTGCCTGGAGTGGACAGGGAAATTCACCCCTCCACTTT. This translates into CAWSGQGNSPLHF. The V call is TRBV30, the J call TRBJ1-6; 7 nucleotides match TRBD1. The CDR3 runs 13 residues. Per germline, CDR1 GTSNPN and CDR2 SVGIG (reference sequence). Trimming took 1 base from V and 7 from J; bases not matched to a gene: 1.

The chain links TRBV5-1 to TRBJ2-2, with TRBD2 matching over 9 bases. CDR3 length: 19 amino acids. CDR1 SGHRS and CDR2 YFSETQ come from the germline V gene. V lost 0 bases and J lost 0; bases outside the gene matches: 9. The CDR3 sequence: CASSLAFWLAGTNTGELFF. CDR3 sequence (DNA): TGCGCCAGCAGCTTGGCCTTTTGGCTAGCGGGGACGAACACCGGGGAGCTGTTTTTT.

CDR3 region: CASSSPGQGAPGYTF. CDR3 bases: TGTGCCAGCAGCTCTCCCGGGCAGGGGGCGCCCGGCTACACCTTC. V and J are TRBV7-9 and TRBJ1-2; TRBD1 agrees at 8 bases. V shed 4 bases, J shed 8 bases, and the junction held 12 bases outside the gene matches. The length of the CDR3 is 15 residues. CDR1 is SEHNR and CDR2 is FQNEAQ in the germline V gene (reference sequence).

This sequence joins TRBV7-2 and TRBJ2-3; TRBD2 might be the D (7 bases). V gave up 4 bases and J gave up 6 bases, with 17 bases separating them. Looked up from germline, CDR1 is SGHTA and CDR2 is FQGNSA. This CDR3 has 15 amino acids. CDR3 in DNA: TGTGCCAGCAGCTCCGCCCGAGGCGGGGGCGATACGCAGTATTTT. Residues: CASSSARGGGDTQYF.

The chain combines TRBV24-1 with TRBJ2-2; 8 positions agree with TRBD1. With 3 bases clipped from V and 1 base from J, the junction kept 9 bases outside the gene matches. The CDR3 extends over 18 amino acids. The V gene's germline CDR1 is KGHDR and CDR2 SFDVKD. The CDR3 spells CATSDRQTGVGNTGELFF. The CDR3 nucleotides read TGTGCCACCAGTGATCGCCAGACAGGGGTAGGGAACACCGGGGAGCTGTTTTTT.